The following is a T cell receptor (beta chain) sequence with its context. The sample carries other DNA sequences with the same CDR3. How the authors handled the data: ImmunoSEQ output lacked quality scores and full-length reads, limiting matched filtering. Generated by immunoSEQ multiplex PCR, the TCRdb table keeps only in-frame clones and is missing some. Clone size and V and J calls were adopted from that table, with D and trimming inferred from the DNA. Seen here are roughly 2,300,000 clones, 80% to 95% observed once, and the top ten hold around 0.38%. Germline CDR1 reads SGHNT; CDR2 reads YYREEE (reference sequence). Trimming took off 3 bases at V and 5 bases at J, with 14 bases between the two ends. The CDR3 totals 14 residues. The data were taken from a study of shared clonotypes between healthy human individuals.

The chain carries TRBV5-4 and TRBJ2-5, with D maybe TRBD2 (6 bases). This TCR derives from a man younger than 35 in good health. Some clones in this sample may be carry-over from other donors' samples. The material sequenced was naive CD4+ T cells from PBMCs. As for subset: CD45RA+ positively selected. CDR3 amino acids: CASSSGGTGETQYF. CDR3 coding DNA: TGTGCCAGCAGCTCAGGAGGGACTGGTGAGACCCAGTACTTC.